The 24 T cell receptor beta chains listed next were all sequenced from one sample in a study of blood T cell repertoires in COVID-19. Profiling relied on immunoSEQ multiplex PCR, and the TCRdb table lists in-frame clones only, not all of them. The repertoire holds tens of thousands of clones, with around nine tenths as singletons. Material: peripheral blood. These receptors were collected from a human donor in a cohort sampled during active COVID-19.

The genes are TRBV10-2 and TRBJ1-6; TRBD1 matches at 7 bases. The junction had 6 bases not matched to a gene; V was cut back by 6 bases and J by 4 bases. Germline V CDR1 and CDR2: WSHSY, SAAADI. CDR3 size: 15 residues. The CDR3 region is CASRGSGGYNSPLHF. In DNA, the CDR3 is TGCGCCAGCAGGGGGTCAGGGGGATATAATTCACCCCTCCACTTT.

The V and J genes are TRBV29-1 and TRBJ2-2, with D unresolved. V lost 2 bases and J 7 bases, leaving 2 bases between the germline ends. Germline V gene lookup returns CDR1 SQVTM and CDR2 ANQGSEA. The CDR3 is 10 residues long. CDR3 protein: CSVERGELFF. DNA for the CDR3: TGCAGCGTTGAACGCGGGGAGCTGTTTTTT.

This clone was detected a few times. The V and J genes are TRBV2 and TRBJ2-7; the D gene is possibly TRBD1 (6 bases). Trimming stripped 2 bases from V and 0 bases from J, with 11 bases between. The CDR3 covers 15 residues. Germline V gene sequence: CDR1 SNHLY, CDR2 FYNNEI. The CDR3 protein is CASSEFGTISYEQYF. CDR3 nucleotides: TGTGCCAGCAGTGAATTTGGGACAATCTCCTACGAGCAGTACTTC.

The gene calls are TRBV10-3 and TRBJ1-1; 7 bases match TRBD1. CDR1 is ENHRY, CDR2 SYGVKD, per germline. The J segment lost 2 bases and the V segment lost 6 bases, leaving 15 bases of the junction unmatched. The CDR3 consists of 17 residues. DNA for the CDR3: TGTGCCATCAGCCTCGAAGTAGGGACAGCTTTTAACACTGAAGCTTTCTTT. Translation: CAISLEVGTAFNTEAFF.

The chain joins TRBV18 to TRBJ1-4, with D possibly being TRBD1 (5 bases). Per the germline V gene, CDR1 is KGHSH and CDR2 is LQKENI. This CDR3 has 16 residues. Trimming removed 6 bases at V and 8 bases at J, with 22 bases between. CDR3 residues: CASSTVSGKVEEKLFF. The CDR3 DNA is TGTGCCAGCTCTACAGTGTCAGGGAAGGTGGAGGAAAAACTGTTTTTT.

The chain has TRBV7-2 and TRBJ1-2; D unresolved. V lost 5 bases to trimming and J lost 1 base, with 2 bases between them. Looked up from germline, CDR1 is SGHTA and CDR2 is FQGNSA. The CDR3 is 11 residues long. Here the CDR3 reads CASSHNYGYTF. The CDR3 nucleotides are TGTGCCAGCAGCCATAACTATGGCTACACCTTC.

The rearrangement joins TRBV5-4 to TRBJ1-2; weak D call: TRBD1 (6 bases). From germline, CDR1 is SGHNT and CDR2 YYREEE (reference sequence). Trimming left V 4 bases short and J 1 base short, with 17 bases between. This CDR3 is 16 amino acids long. The CDR3 DNA reads as TGTGCCAGCAGCCAGCTTCCGGACAGCCGTAACTATGGCTACACCTTC. This codes for CASSQLPDSRNYGYTF.

The J gene is TRBJ2-7, the V gene TRBV10-3; tentative D call: TRBD1 (6 bases). V was cut by 8 bases and J by 7 bases, with 12 bases left in between. The CDR3 sequence is 11 residues long. CDR1 is ENHRY, CDR2 SYGVKD, per germline. The CDR3 loop reads CAIGQLLEQYF. The CDR3 DNA sequence: TGTGCCATCGGACAGCTGTTGGAGCAGTACTTC.

V is TRBV3-1 (or the pseudogene TRBV3-2) and J is TRBJ1-2; no firm D call. The V end lost 3 bases, the J end lost 0 bases, and 8 bases lay between the germline ends. Germline V gene sequence: CDR1 LGHDT, CDR2 YNNKEL (reference sequence). The CDR3 is 14 residues long. CDR3 DNA sequence: TGTGCCAGCAGCCACGACCAGGCTAACTATGGCTACACCTTC. Translated: CASSHDQANYGYTF.

V is TRBV6-5 and J is TRBJ1-2; TRBD1 agrees at 7 bases. This CDR3 is built from 15 residues. J gave up 6 bases and V 6 bases, and 13 bases lay outside the gene matches. Germline assignment: CDR1 MNHEY and CDR2 SVGAGI. CDR3 protein: CASSFKVLGGHGYTF. CDR3 coding DNA: TGTGCCAGCAGCTTCAAGGTGTTAGGGGGCCATGGCTACACCTTC.

This chain joins TRBV4-3 and TRBJ2-7; 16 bases fit TRBD2. The CDR3 runs to 17 residues. With V trimmed by 2 bases and J by 2 bases, 3 bases remained unmatched. CDR1 and CDR2 (germline): LGHNA, YSLEER. The CDR3 region is CASSQSGLAGGPYEQYF. CDR3 DNA sequence: TGCGCCAGCAGCCAATCGGGACTAGCGGGGGGGCCCTACGAGCAGTACTTC.

The DNA of the CDR3 is TGTGCCAGCAGTTACACTAGTTCTAATCCAGATACGCAGTATTTT. As protein: CASSYTSSNPDTQYF. The chain joins TRBV6-5 to TRBJ2-3; a possible D gene is TRBD2 (5 bases). With 2 bases removed from V and 4 bases from J, the gap between germline ends came to 13 bases. Looked up from germline, CDR1 is MNHEY and CDR2 is SVGAGI. This CDR3 is built from 15 residues.

This clone has more than one count but fewer than ten. This chain uses TRBV5-1 with TRBJ1-1, with D unclear. Germline V gene data show CDR1 as SGHRS and CDR2 as YFSETQ. V gave up 0 bases and J gave up 1 base, with 4 bases separating them. This CDR3 region has 13 residues. The CDR3, as DNA: TGCGCCAGCAGCTTGGCCGGGAACACTGAAGCTTTCTTT. The encoded protein is CASSLAGNTEAFF.

V usage is TRBV5-1 and J usage is TRBJ2-3; TRBD1 agrees at 7 bases. In germline, CDR1 is SGHRS, CDR2 YFSETQ. CDR3 size: 15 residues. The V segment lost 3 bases and the J segment 0 bases; nucleotides outside the gene matches: 4. For the CDR3, the DNA is TGCGCCAGCAGCTCCGGGACAGTGAGCACAGATACGCAGTATTTT. Translation gives CASSSGTVSTDTQYF. The variable domain in full, completed from reference TRBV5-1 and TRBJ2-3, reads KAGVTQTPRYLIKTRGQQVTLSCSPISGHRSVSWYQQTPGQGLQFLFEYFSETQRNKGNFPGRFSGRQFSNSRSEMNVSTLELGDSALYLCASSSGTVSTDTQYFGPGTRLTVL.

CDR3: CASSNSGGTYEQYF. Here the CDR3 DNA reads TGTGCCAGCAGCAATAGCGGGGGAACCTACGAGCAGTACTTC. V usage is TRBV11-2 and J usage is TRBJ2-7, with TRBD2 matching 9 bases. The CDR3 length is 14 residues. Germline assignment: CDR1 SGHAT and CDR2 FQNNGV. With V trimmed by 5 bases and J by 2 bases, 4 bases remained unmatched.

V and J are TRBV7-3 and TRBJ2-3; 10 positions agree with TRBD2. Germline CDR1 and CDR2: SGHTA and FQGTGA. With 2 bases clipped from V and 1 base from J, the junction kept 6 bases outside the gene matches. The CDR3 contains 17 residues. In DNA form, the CDR3 reads TGTGCCAGCAGCTTATCCAGCGGGGGGGCTGGCACAGATACGCAGTATTTT. It translates to CASSLSSGGAGTDTQYF.

This rearrangement joins TRBV7-3 to TRBJ2-3, with D possibly matching TRBD1 (5 bases). Germline CDR1 and CDR2: SGHTA and FQGTGA. This CDR3 contains 14 residues. V lost 4 bases to trimming and J lost 4 bases, with 12 bases between them. CDR3 region: CASSSPGRPDTQYF. The DNA of the CDR3 is TGTGCCAGCAGCTCGCCAGGGCGGCCAGATACGCAGTATTTT. The entire variable domain, with the rest obtained from reference TRBV7-3 and TRBJ2-3, is as follows: GAGVSQTPSNKVTEKGKYVELRCDPISGHTALYWYRQSLGQGPEFLIYFQGTGAADDSGLPNDRFFAVRPEGSVSTLKIQRTERGDSAVYLCASSSPGRPDTQYFGPGTRLTVL.

The chain has TRBV19 and TRBJ2-1, with D perhaps TRBD1 (5 bases). V gave up 5 bases and J gave up 3 bases, with 8 bases separating them. There are 13 residues in the CDR3. Germline V gene lookup returns CDR1 LNHDA and CDR2 SQIVND (reference sequence). The CDR3: CASSAGFYNEQFF. For the CDR3, the DNA is TGTGCCAGTAGTGCAGGGTTCTACAATGAGCAGTTCTTC. Complete variable domain (other parts from reference TRBV19 and TRBJ2-1): DGGITQSPKYLFRKEGQNVTLSCEQNLNHDAMYWYRQDPGQGLRLIYYSQIVNDFQKGDIAEGYSVSREKKESFPLTVTSAQKNPTAFYLCASSAGFYNEQFFGPGTRLTVL.

The J gene is TRBJ1-6, the V gene TRBV6-4; 7 bases line up with TRBD1. J gave up 7 bases and V 5 bases, and 8 bases lay outside the gene matches. The germline gives CDR1 MRHNA, CDR2 SNTAGT. The CDR3 length is 15 residues. The CDR3 here is CASSSSGTVNSPLHF. In nucleotides, the CDR3 is TGTGCCAGCAGTTCCTCCGGGACAGTAAATTCACCCCTCCACTTT.

The chain joins TRBV4-3 to TRBJ2-7; 11 bases match TRBD1. The V gene end was trimmed by 2 bases and the J gene end by 4 bases; junction bases not matched to a gene: 4. In germline, CDR1 is LGHNA, CDR2 YSLEER. The CDR3 runs to 15 residues. The CDR3 loop reads CASSQPGQGVYEQYF. CDR3 coding DNA: TGCGCCAGCAGCCAACCGGGACAGGGGGTTTACGAGCAGTACTTC.

J is TRBJ2-7 and V is TRBV7-2; 7 nucleotides match TRBD2. Germline lookup yields CDR1 SGHTA and CDR2 FQGNSA. V shed 1 base, J shed 2 bases, and the junction held 8 bases outside the gene matches. This CDR3 is built from 16 residues. CDR3 sequence (DNA): TGTGCCAGCAGCTTAGGAAGCGGGACGGCTACCTACGAGCAGTACTTC. This sequence encodes CASSLGSGTATYEQYF. Combining the CDR3 with reference TRBV7-2 and TRBJ2-7 gives the whole variable domain GAGVSQSPSNKVTEKGKDVELRCDPISGHTALYWYRQSLGQGLEFLIYFQGNSAPDKSGLPSDRFSAERTGGSVSTLTIQRTQQEDSAVYLCASSLGSGTATYEQYFGPGTRLTVT.

The J gene is TRBJ1-6, the V gene TRBV4-2; possible D gene TRBD1, 6 bases. The V gene lost 4 bases and the J gene lost 7 bases, with 11 bases spanning the gap. This CDR3 has 14 residues. CDR1 and CDR2 from the germline V gene are LGHNA and YNFKEQ. CDR3 nucleotides: TGTGCCAGCAGCCCCACAGGGCTGAATTCACCCCTCCACTTT. It codes for CASSPTGLNSPLHF.

The chain employs TRBV19 and TRBJ2-6; perhaps TRBD1 as D (5 bases). The CDR3 has 14 residues. The germline CDR1 and CDR2 sequences are LNHDA and SQIVND (reference sequence). CDR3 sequence (DNA): TGTGCTTCCCAGGCAGGGTCCGGGGCCAACGTCCTGACTTTC. The encoded protein is CASQAGSGANVLTF.

This chain joins TRBV13 and TRBJ2-4; the D is unclear. Per the germline V gene, CDR1 is PRHDT and CDR2 is FYEKMQ (reference sequence). V was pared by 1 base and J by 0 bases, with 13 bases between. This CDR3 comprises 17 residues. The CDR3 protein is CASSLEMGPLAKNIQYF. CDR3 coding DNA: TGTGCCAGCAGCTTAGAAATGGGCCCGCTAGCCAAAAACATTCAGTACTTC.